These 9 T cell receptor beta chains were all obtained from the same sample, sequenced in a study of CD8+CD57+ T cells in acquired aplastic anemia. Genomic DNA served as template for TCR beta VDJ and CDR3 profiling. TCRdb passed the reads through MiXCR, listing each CDR3 protein once. The sample includes 150,000 to 200,000 distinct CDR3 sequences, roughly 43% of them seen just once. The authors sequenced patients whose flow cytometry had shown CD8+CD57+ cell expansion. Specimen: sorted CD4+, CD8+, or CD8+CD57+ T cells (not recorded which) from PBMCs. The origin of the receptors is a human donor with aplastic anemia.

The count of this clonotype is one. The J gene is TRBJ2-3, the V gene TRBV6-1, with TRBD1 matching over 10 bases. The germline gives CDR1 MNHNS, CDR2 SASEGT. With 5 bases clipped from V and 2 bases from J, the junction kept 4 bases outside the gene matches. CDR3 length: 15 residues. CDR3 nucleotide sequence: TGTGCCAGCAGTAGGGACAGGGGCTACACAGATACGCAGTATTTT. Amino acids: CASSRDRGYTDTQYF.

The genes are TRBV10-2 and TRBJ2-1, with D perhaps TRBD2 (6 bases). Trimming pared 5 bases from V and 6 bases from J, leaving 17 bases between. The germline CDR1 and CDR2 sequences are WSHSY and SAAADI. The length of the CDR3 is 15 residues. The CDR3 DNA sequence: TGCGCCAGCAGTCCCGGGACTGCCAAGGGCAATGAGCAGTTCTTC. Translated, it gives CASSPGTAKGNEQFF.

The table lists this clonotype with many counts. The chain recombines TRBV11-1 with TRBJ1-2; 12 nucleotides agree with TRBD1. Germline-derived CDR1 and CDR2 are SGHAT and FQDESV (reference sequence). V was pared by 1 base and J by 7 bases, with 4 bases of the junction left unmatched. The CDR3 sequence is 15 residues long. The DNA of the CDR3 is TGTGCCAGCAGCTTAGAGGGACAGGGGGCCGGTGGCTACACCTTC. Residues: CASSLEGQGAGGYTF.

In this sample, this clonotype turned up once. V usage is TRBV20-1 and J usage is TRBJ1-5, with D possibly TRBD1 on 5 matching bases. The V gene's germline CDR1 is DFQATT and CDR2 SNEGSKA (reference sequence). V lost 3 bases to trimming and J lost 2 bases, with 11 bases between them. This CDR3 region has 14 residues. The CDR3 nucleotides read TGCAGTGCTAGTCCGGGACCGCGCAATCAGCCCCAGCATTTT. Its translation is CSASPGPRNQPQHF.

As to this clonotype: Mismatch with germline at one junction end may stem from a read error. This sequence joins TRBV9 and TRBJ2-1; D possibly uses TRBD1 or TRBD2 (6 bases each). The CDR3 runs to 12 residues. Germline values: CDR1 SGDLS, CDR2 YYNGEE. The CDR3: CTSSVGGGEQFF. Here the CDR3 DNA reads TGTACCAGCAGCGTAGGGGGAGGAGAGCAGTTCTTC.

In this sample, this clonotype turned up many times. This chain connects TRBV7-9 to TRBJ2-3, with TRBD1 identical over 8 bases. The CDR3 has 16 residues. Germline V lookup: CDR1 SEHNR, CDR2 FQNEAQ (reference sequence). The junction had 9 bases not matched to a gene; V was cut back by 4 bases and J by 3 bases. The CDR3 spells CASSYGQGGSTDTQYF. CDR3 nucleotides: TGTGCCAGCAGCTACGGACAGGGAGGTAGTACAGATACGCAGTATTTT.

This CDR3 is CATSDRRSYNEQFF. Written as DNA, the CDR3 is TGTGCCACCAGCGACAGACGCTCCTACAATGAGCAGTTCTTC. The V call is TRBV24-1, the J call TRBJ2-1; D possibly corresponds to TRBD1 (5 bases). Germline CDR1 reads KGHDR; CDR2 reads SFDVKD. The germline V and J ends were trimmed by 7 bases and 0 bases, with 9 bases remaining between them. The CDR3 has 14 residues.

There are many counts of this clonotype. This chain joins TRBV28 and TRBJ2-5; the D is unclear. The CDR3 loop spans 13 amino acids. Germline V gene sequence: CDR1 MDHEN, CDR2 SYDVKM. Trimming pared 10 bases from V and 2 bases from J, leaving 14 bases between. CDR3 sequence reads: CATGLGQQETQYF. CDR3 in DNA: TGTGCCACCGGCCTGGGCCAGCAAGAGACCCAGTACTTC.

The V call is TRBV25-1, the J call TRBJ1-1; D is uncertain. The V end lost 7 bases, the J end lost 0 bases, and 15 bases lay between the germline ends. The CDR3 is made up of 15 amino acids. CDR1 MGHDK and CDR2 SYGVNS come from the germline V gene. DNA of the CDR3: TGTGCCAGCACCCCCCGAGAGTCCATGAACACTGAAGCTTTCTTT. Translating gives CASTPRESMNTEAFF.